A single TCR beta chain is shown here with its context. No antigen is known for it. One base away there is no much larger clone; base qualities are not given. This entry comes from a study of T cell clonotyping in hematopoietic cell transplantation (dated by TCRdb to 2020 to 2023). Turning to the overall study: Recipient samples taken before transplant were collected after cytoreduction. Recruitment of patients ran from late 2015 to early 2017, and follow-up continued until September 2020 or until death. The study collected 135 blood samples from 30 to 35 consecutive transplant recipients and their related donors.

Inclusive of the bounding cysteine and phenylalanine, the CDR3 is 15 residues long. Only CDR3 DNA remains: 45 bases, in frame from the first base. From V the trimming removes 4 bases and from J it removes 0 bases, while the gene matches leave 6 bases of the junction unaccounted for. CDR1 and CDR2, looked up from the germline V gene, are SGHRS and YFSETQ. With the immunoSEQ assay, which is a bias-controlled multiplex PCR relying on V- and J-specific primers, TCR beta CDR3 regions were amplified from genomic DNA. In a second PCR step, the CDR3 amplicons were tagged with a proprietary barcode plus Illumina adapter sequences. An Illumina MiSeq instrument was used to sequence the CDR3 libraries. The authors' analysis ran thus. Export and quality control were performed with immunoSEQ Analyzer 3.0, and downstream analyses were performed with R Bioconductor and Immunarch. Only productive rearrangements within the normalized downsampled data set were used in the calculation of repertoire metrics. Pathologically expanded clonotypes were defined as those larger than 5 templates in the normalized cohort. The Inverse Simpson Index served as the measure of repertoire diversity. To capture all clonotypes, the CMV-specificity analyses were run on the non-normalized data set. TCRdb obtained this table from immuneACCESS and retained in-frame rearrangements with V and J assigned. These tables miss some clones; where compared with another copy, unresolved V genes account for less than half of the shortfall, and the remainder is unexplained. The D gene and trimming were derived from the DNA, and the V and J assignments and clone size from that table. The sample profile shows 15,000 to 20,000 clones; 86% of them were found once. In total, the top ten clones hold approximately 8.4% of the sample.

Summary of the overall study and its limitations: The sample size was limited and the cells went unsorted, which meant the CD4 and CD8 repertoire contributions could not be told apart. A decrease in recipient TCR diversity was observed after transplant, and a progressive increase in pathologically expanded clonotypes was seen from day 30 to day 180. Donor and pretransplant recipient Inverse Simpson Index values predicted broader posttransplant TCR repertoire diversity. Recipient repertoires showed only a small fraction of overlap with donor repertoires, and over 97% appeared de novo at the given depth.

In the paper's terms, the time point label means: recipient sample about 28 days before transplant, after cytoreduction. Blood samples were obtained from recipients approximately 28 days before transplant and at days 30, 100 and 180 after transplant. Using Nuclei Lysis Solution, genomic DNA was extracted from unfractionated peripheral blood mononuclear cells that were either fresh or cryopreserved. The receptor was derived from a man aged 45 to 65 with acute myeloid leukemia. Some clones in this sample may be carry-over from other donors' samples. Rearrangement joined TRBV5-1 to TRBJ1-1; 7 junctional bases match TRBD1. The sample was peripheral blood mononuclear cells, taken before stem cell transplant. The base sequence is TGCGCCAGCAGCCCGCGGGGACAGTTGAACACTGAAGCTTTCTTT. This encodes CASSPRGQLNTEAFF. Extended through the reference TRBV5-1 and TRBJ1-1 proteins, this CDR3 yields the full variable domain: KAGVTQTPRYLIKTRGQQVTLSCSPISGHRSVSWYQQTPGQGLQFLFEYFSETQRNKGNFPGRFSGRQFSNSRSEMNVSTLELGDSALYLCASSPRGQLNTEAFFGQGTRLTVV.